The 5 T cell receptor beta chains in this list originate from one sample, sequenced in a study of blood T cell repertoires in COVID-19 (TCRdb year 2020). Libraries came from the immunoSEQ multiplex PCR assay. Sourced from immuneACCESS, this table was stored by TCRdb with only in-frame sequences that have V and J called. A share of the clones is absent; for the studies checked, an unresolved V gene accounts for under half, and the remainder has no known explanation. The sample table holds roughly 280,000 clones, of which about nine tenths were seen once. Approximately 10% of the sample is taken by the ten largest. Sequencing input: peripheral blood. The receptors shown here come from a woman in her 30s with COVID-19, enrolled during active disease.

J is TRBJ2-1 and V is TRBV28; TRBD2 agrees at 13 bases. Unmatched junction bases numbered 9, after V lost 4 bases and J lost 9 bases. Per germline, CDR1 MDHEN and CDR2 SYDVKM. This CDR3 region has 16 residues. The CDR3, as DNA: TGTGCCAGCAGTTCTTCCTCCGGACTAGCGGGAGTTGAGCAGTTCTTC. Residues: CASSSSSGLAGVEQFF. The entire variable domain, with the rest obtained from reference TRBV28 and TRBJ2-1, is as follows: DVKVTQSSRYLVKRTGEKVFLECVQDMDHENMFWYRQDPGLGLRLIYFSYDVKMKEKGDIPEGYSVSREKKERFSLILESASTNQTSMYLCASSSSSGLAGVEQFFGPGTRLTVL.

The chain joins TRBV10-1 to TRBJ2-7, with 8 bases identical to TRBD1. The CDR3 has 16 residues. V trimming: 7 bases; J trimming: 6 bases; junction bases outside the gene matches: 17. Germline V gives CDR1 WNHNN, CDR2 SYGVQD (reference sequence). The CDR3 sequence: CASNLPLADRGVEQYF. Written as DNA, the CDR3 is TGCGCCAGCAATCTCCCGCTCGCAGACAGGGGAGTCGAGCAGTACTTC.

The rearrangement uses TRBV5-6 and TRBJ2-7; 11 nucleotides match TRBD2. CDR1 and CDR2 (germline): SGHDT, YYEEEE. This CDR3 has 15 residues. V shed 0 bases and J 5 bases; nucleotides not matched to a gene: 4. CDR3 DNA: TGTGCCAGCAGCTTGGCTAGCGGGAGGTCGGACGAGCAGTACTTC. It encodes CASSLASGRSDEQYF.

The chain links TRBV19 to TRBJ1-5; tentative D call: TRBD1 (5 bases). Trimming left V 1 base short and J 4 bases short, with 11 bases between. In germline, CDR1 is LNHDA, CDR2 SQIVND (reference sequence). The CDR3 contains 15 residues. The DNA of the CDR3 is TGTGCCAGTAGTATAGGATTCGGGGGTAATCAGCCCCAGCATTTT. It yields the protein CASSIGFGGNQPQHF. The complete variable domain, with remaining parts taken from reference TRBV19 and TRBJ1-5, reads DGGITQSPKYLFRKEGQNVTLSCEQNLNHDAMYWYRQDPGQGLRLIYYSQIVNDFQKGDIAEGYSVSREKKESFPLTVTSAQKNPTAFYLCASSIGFGGNQPQHFGDGTRLSIL.

The chain uses TRBV9 and TRBJ2-1; 10 positions agree with TRBD2. This CDR3 is 15 amino acids long. The germline CDR1 and CDR2 sequences are SGDLS and YYNGEE. Germline trimming cut 3 bases from V and 4 bases from J; bases unmatched to any gene: 4. CDR3 nucleotide sequence: TGTGCCAGCAGCGCTCCGGGACTAGCGTACAATGAGCAGTTCTTC. Its translation is CASSAPGLAYNEQFF.